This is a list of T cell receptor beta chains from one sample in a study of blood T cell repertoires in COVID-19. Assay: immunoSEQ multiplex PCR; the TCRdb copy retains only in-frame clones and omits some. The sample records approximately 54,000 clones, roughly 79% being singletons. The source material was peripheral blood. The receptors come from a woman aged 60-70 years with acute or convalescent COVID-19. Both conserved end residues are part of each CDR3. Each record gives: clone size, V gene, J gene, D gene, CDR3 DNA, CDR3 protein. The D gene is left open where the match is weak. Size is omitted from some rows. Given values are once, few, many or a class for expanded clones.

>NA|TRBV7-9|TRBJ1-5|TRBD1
TGTGCCAGCAGCTTTGGGGACAGCAGCAATCAGCCCCAGCATTTT
CASSFGDSSNQPQHF
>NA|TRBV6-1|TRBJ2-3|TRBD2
TGTGCCAGCAGTGTCTTGGGCGGGAGGGGGCAGGGTGATACGCAGTATTTT
CASSVLGGRGQGDTQYF
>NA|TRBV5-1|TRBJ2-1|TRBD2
TGCGCCAGCAGCGCCAACGTCGGGGGGGCATACAATGAGCAGTTCTTC
CASSANVGGAYNEQFF
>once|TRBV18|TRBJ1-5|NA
TGTGCCACTTCCACCGGGGGAGGCAATCAGCCCCAGCATTTT
CATSTGGGNQPQHF
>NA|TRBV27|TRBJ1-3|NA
TGTGCCAGCAGCCGGGTTCCAGTGACTGGAAACACCATATATTTT
CASSRVPVTGNTIYF
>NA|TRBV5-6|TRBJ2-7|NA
TGTGCCAGCAGCTTGATACAGGGAGCCTACGAGCAGTACTTC
CASSLIQGAYEQYF
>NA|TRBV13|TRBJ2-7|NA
TGTGCCAGCAGCTTAAGGAGCGAGCAGTACTTC
CASSLRSEQYF
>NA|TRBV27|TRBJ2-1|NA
TGTGCCAGCAGTTCGATCTTTGGGGTAAAGGAGGACAATGAGCAGTTCTTC
CASSSIFGVKEDNEQFF
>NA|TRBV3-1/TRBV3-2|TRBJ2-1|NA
TGTGCCAGCAGCGCTGGCGGGGGCTCTTACAATGAGCAGTTCTTC
CASSAGGGSYNEQFF
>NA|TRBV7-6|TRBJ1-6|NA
TGTGCCAGCAGCTTAGAGAGTGGACAGCTAAATTCACCCCTCCACTTT
CASSLESGQLNSPLHF
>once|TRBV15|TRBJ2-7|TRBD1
TGTGCCACCAGCAGACTTTCGACAGGGACCTACGAGCAGTACTTC
CATSRLSTGTYEQYF
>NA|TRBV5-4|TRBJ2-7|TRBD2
TGTGCCAGCAGCCCCGAGATAGCGGGAGGGTTCTACGAGCAGTACTTC
CASSPEIAGGFYEQYF
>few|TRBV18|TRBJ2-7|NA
TGTGCCAGCTCAGCCTCGGGTGCCGAGCAGTACTTC
CASSASGAEQYF
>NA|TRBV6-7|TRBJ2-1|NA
TGTGCCAGCAGTTACTCGTTCTGCGGTTACTCCTACAATGAGCAGTTCTTC
CASSYSFCGYSYNEQFF
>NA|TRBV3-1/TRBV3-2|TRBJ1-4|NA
TGTGCCAGCAGAACGGGTAATGAAAAACTGTTTTTT
CASRTGNEKLFF
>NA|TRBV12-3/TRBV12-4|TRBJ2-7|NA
TGTGCCAGCAGTTTGGGGACGGGGGACGAGCAGTACTTC
CASSLGTGDEQYF
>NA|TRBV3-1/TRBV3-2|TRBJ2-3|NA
TGTGCCAGCCAGCGGGCGGGGTACCGCACAGATACGCAGTATTTT
CASQRAGYRTDTQYF
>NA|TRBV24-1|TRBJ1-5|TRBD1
TGTGCCACCAGACAGGGGGCCGGGCAGCCCCAGCATTTT
CATRQGAGQPQHF
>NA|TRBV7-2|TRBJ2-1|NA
TGTGCCAGCAGTTCACGGCGGCAGTTAGGAGTGGATGAGCAGTTCTTC
CASSSRRQLGVDEQFF
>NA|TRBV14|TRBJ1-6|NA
TGTGCCAGCAGCCAGGCGGGGCGCTCCTATAATTCACCCCTCCACTTT
CASSQAGRSYNSPLHF
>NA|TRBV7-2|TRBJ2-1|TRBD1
TGTGCCAGCAGCTTAGGAGACAGGGTCTCTTTCACCTACAATGAGCAGTTCTTC
CASSLGDRVSFTYNEQFF
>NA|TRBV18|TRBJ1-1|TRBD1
TGTGCCAGCTCAACCGACAGGGGGAATACTGAAGCTTTCTTT
CASSTDRGNTEAFF
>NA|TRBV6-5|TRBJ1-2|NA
TGTGCCAGCAGTAGACGGACAGAGTCCTATGGCTACACCTTC
CASSRRTESYGYTF
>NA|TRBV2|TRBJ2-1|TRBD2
TGTGCCGGGGCTGGACTAGCGGGAGAATCTCCCCCCAATGAGCAGTTCTTC
CAGAGLAGESPPNEQFF
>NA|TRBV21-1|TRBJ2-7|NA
TGTGCCAGCAGCATTGACAGCCTCAACTTC
CASSIDSLNF
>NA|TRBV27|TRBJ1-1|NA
TGTGCCAGCAGTTTGGGCAGGGTCAACACTGAAGCTTTCTTT
CASSLGRVNTEAFF
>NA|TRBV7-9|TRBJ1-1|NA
TGTGCCAGCAGCTTCGCGGGTTCCACTGAAGCTTTCTTT
CASSFAGSTEAFF
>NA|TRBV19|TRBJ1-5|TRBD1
TGTGCCAGTAGTCCGCGAGGGGGACAGGGTAGCAATCAGCCCCAGCATTTT
CASSPRGGQGSNQPQHF
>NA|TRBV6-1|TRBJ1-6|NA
TGTGCCAGCAGTGAAAGGGGCGGGGGGCGCGGATATAATTCACCCCTCCACTTT
CASSERGGGRGYNSPLHF
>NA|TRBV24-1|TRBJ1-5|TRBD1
TGTGCCACCGGCAGGGGGGCGGGTCAGCCCCAGCATTTT
CATGRGAGQPQHF
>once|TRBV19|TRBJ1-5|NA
TGTGCCAGTAGGCCGGACAGATATAGCAATCAGCCCCAGCATTTT
CASRPDRYSNQPQHF
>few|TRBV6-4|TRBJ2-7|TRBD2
TGTGCCAGCAGTGACGAGACTAGCGGGATCGACGAGCAGTACTTC
CASSDETSGIDEQYF
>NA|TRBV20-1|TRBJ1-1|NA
TGCAGTGCTAGTCGCCAGGGTTTTGCCACTGAAGCTTTCTTT
CSASRQGFATEAFF